The 23 T cell receptor beta chains given below trace back to one sample, sequenced in a study of a mutant IDH1 vaccine in newly diagnosed glioma (dated by TCRdb to about 2021). No antigen is known for these receptors. The library was generated by the immunoSEQ multiplex PCR assay. TCRdb provides this immuneACCESS table in a form limited to in-frame rearrangements. Some clones are lacking; in checked studies, under half of them reflect an unresolved V gene, and why the rest are absent is not known. In all, the sample holds about 68,000 clones, and 84% of those were seen once. The top ten clonotypes cover 12% of the sample. The intended sense of this specimen's time point label: week 35, safety follow-up. Each vaccine dose was 300 ug of a 20-mer mutant IDH1 peptide in Montanide, given subcutaneously with topical imiquimod. The sample in question was PBMCs, obtained from a glioma patient whose treatment included an IDH1 peptide vaccine. The source of these receptors is a man aged 18 to 29 with glioma.

The chain joins TRBV6-1 to TRBJ1-3; no reliable D call. With 6 bases removed from V and 4 bases from J, the gap between germline ends came to 16 bases. The CDR3 length is 15 residues. Looked up from germline, CDR1 is MNHNS and CDR2 is SASEGT. The CDR3 DNA sequence: TGTGCCAGCAGCATCACCAGTACATCCGGAAACACCATATATTTT. This gives the protein CASSITSTSGNTIYF.

J is TRBJ2-4 and V is TRBV9; 7 nucleotides align to TRBD1. CDR3 size: 16 residues. After removal of 3 bases from V and 6 bases from J, the junction contained 12 bases not matched to a gene. Germline V gives CDR1 SGDLS, CDR2 YYNGEE. The CDR3 DNA reads TGTGCCAGCAGCGCTCCTACCGGGACAGCAGCAAACATTCAGTACTTC. Amino acids: CASSAPTGTAANIQYF.

This clone turned up a few times. J is TRBJ1-3 and V is TRBV2, with unresolved D. The ends were cut back, 5 bases at V and 4 bases at J, with 6 bases in the middle. The CDR3 spans 12 residues. Germline CDR1 reads SNHLY; CDR2 reads FYNNEI. CDR3 amino acids: CASSSIGNTIYF. In DNA, the CDR3 is TGTGCCAGCAGTTCTATCGGAAACACCATATATTTT.

The J gene is TRBJ2-1, the V gene TRBV7-2; 11 bases agree with TRBD2. CDR1 is SGHTA, CDR2 FQGNSA, per germline. With V trimmed by 4 bases and J by 15 bases, 20 bases remained unmatched. The CDR3 runs 17 residues. Here the CDR3 reads CASSSSRLAGGHGPSFF. The CDR3 DNA sequence: TGTGCCAGCAGCTCCTCACGGCTAGCGGGGGGACACGGGCCTTCGTTCTTC.

The V and J genes are TRBV7-9 and TRBJ1-3, with D unresolved. V was cut by 5 bases and J by 0 bases, with 14 bases left in between. The CDR3 is made up of 16 amino acids. Germline V gene lookup returns CDR1 SEHNR and CDR2 FQNEAQ (reference sequence). The CDR3 nucleotides are TGTGCCAGCAGCGTCCCCCAGGTGCACTCTGGAAACACCATATATTTT. Translated, it gives CASSVPQVHSGNTIYF.

The J gene is TRBJ1-1, the V gene TRBV9; D is possibly TRBD1 (5 bases). Trimming cost V 0 bases and J 5 bases, with 11 bases left between them. Germline V gives CDR1 SGDLS, CDR2 YYNGEE. The CDR3 extends over 14 amino acids. For the CDR3, the DNA is TGTGCCAGCAGCGTAGATGGGGGTCGAACTGAAGCTTTCTTT. Translated, it gives CASSVDGGRTEAFF.

This chain uses TRBV7-5 with TRBJ1-1; TRBD1, as called in the table, went unchecked against the DNA. TRBV7-5 is an annotated pseudogene. This CDR3 is built from 18 residues. CDR3 residues: CARSSPRPHRTVNTEAFF. The CDR3, as DNA: TGTGCCAGAAGCTCTCCTCGCCCCCACCGGACAGTGAACACTGAAGCTTTCTTT.

This rearrangement joins TRBV7-9 to TRBJ1-2, with TRBD1 matching 7 bases. This CDR3 comprises 14 residues. The germline CDR1 and CDR2 sequences are SEHNR and FQNEAQ (reference sequence). The V gene end was trimmed by 3 bases and the J gene end by 4 bases; junction bases not matched to a gene: 5. In DNA, the CDR3 is TGTGCCAGCAGCTTCCCAGGGGGTATCTATGGCTACACCTTC. Translated: CASSFPGGIYGYTF.

The chain carries TRBV4-1 and TRBJ1-2; D might be TRBD1 (5 bases). From germline, CDR1 is MGHRA and CDR2 YSYEKL. V gave up 0 bases and J gave up 0 bases, with 11 bases separating them. This CDR3 region has 16 residues. CDR3 in DNA: TGCGCCAGCAGCCAAGATCGGGGGTGGACTAACTATGGCTACACCTTC. It yields the protein CASSQDRGWTNYGYTF.

This chain connects TRBV5-5 to TRBJ1-5; 9 bases line up with TRBD1. V dropped 2 bases and J dropped 8; count of bases not matched to a gene: 5. CDR1 SGHKS and CDR2 YYEKEE come from the germline V gene (reference sequence). The CDR3 extends over 14 amino acids. CDR3 protein: CASSFTGGLEPQHF. The CDR3 DNA reads TGTGCCAGCAGCTTTACAGGGGGCTTAGAGCCCCAGCATTTT.

This rearrangement joins TRBV19 to TRBJ2-3; D is undetermined. V was trimmed by 4 bases and J by 2 bases, leaving 7 bases between them. The CDR3 is 13 residues long. The germline CDR1 and CDR2 sequences are LNHDA and SQIVND (reference sequence). DNA of the CDR3: TGTGCCAGTAGTAAGATAAACACAGATACGCAGTATTTT. Translated, it gives CASSKINTDTQYF.

The V call is TRBV27, the J call TRBJ2-7; D gene uncertain. Germline CDR1 and CDR2: MNHEY and SMNVEV (reference sequence). Trimming removed 8 bases from V and 0 bases from J, with 11 bases in between. The CDR3 covers 13 residues. The CDR3 DNA sequence: TGTGCCAGCGCTTTACGGAGCTCCTACGAGCAGTACTTC. This sequence encodes CASALRSSYEQYF.

This chain uses TRBV5-6 with TRBJ1-1, with D maybe TRBD1 (6 bases). The CDR3 extends over 16 amino acids. Germline loops: CDR1 SGHDT, CDR2 YYEEEE. Trimming removed 0 bases at V and 2 bases at J, with 14 bases between. The CDR3: CASSLVGGGLNTEAFF. In DNA, the CDR3 is TGTGCCAGCAGCTTGGTAGGAGGGGGACTTAACACTGAAGCTTTCTTT.

A few counts support this clone. CDR3 sequence: CASRLTGQGREKLFF. For the CDR3, the DNA is TGTGCCAGCAGGCTTACAGGACAGGGAAGGGAAAAACTGTTTTTT. The rearrangement uses TRBV27 and TRBJ1-4; 8 bases match TRBD1. V trimming: 6 bases; J trimming: 8 bases; junction bases outside the gene matches: 11. CDR1 and CDR2 from the germline V gene are MNHEY and SMNVEV (reference sequence). This CDR3 region has 15 residues.

The rearrangement joins TRBV19 to TRBJ2-5, with D possibly TRBD2 on 6 matching bases. Germline lookup yields CDR1 LNHDA and CDR2 SQIVND (reference sequence). The CDR3 runs 13 residues. Trimming pared 5 bases from V and 5 bases from J, leaving 12 bases between. CDR3 DNA sequence: TGTGCCAGTAGTGAGGCTAGCGAGGAGACCCAGTACTTC. The encoded protein is CASSEASEETQYF.

This rearrangement joins TRBV7-9 to TRBJ2-2; D is ambiguous. The ends were cut back, 0 bases at V and 6 bases at J, with 11 bases in the middle. The CDR3 is made up of 15 amino acids. Germline V gene lookup returns CDR1 SEHNR and CDR2 FQNEAQ (reference sequence). In DNA, the CDR3 is TGTGCCAGCAGCTTAGCCGTTGGTTCGGCCGGGGAGCTGTTTTTT. This translates into CASSLAVGSAGELFF.

This chain links TRBV6-5 with TRBJ2-2, with D unclear. The CDR3 loop spans 13 amino acids. V lost 2 bases to trimming and J lost 4 bases, with 5 bases between them. Germline V CDR1 and CDR2: MNHEY, SVGAGI. In DNA form, the CDR3 reads TGTGCCAGCAGTTACCGCAGCACCGGGGAGCTGTTTTTT. This sequence encodes CASSYRSTGELFF.

The chain is built from TRBV27 and TRBJ1-1; D uncertain. Trimming pared 4 bases from V and 6 bases from J, leaving 15 bases between. The CDR3 is 14 residues long. Germline CDR1 is MNHEY and CDR2 is SMNVEV (reference sequence). The CDR3 DNA reads TGTGCCAGCAGTTCCCTTCGAAGAATATCTGAAGCTTTCTTT. Translating it yields CASSSLRRISEAFF.

The chain uses TRBV19 and TRBJ1-5; 10 bases are a match to TRBD1. After removal of 4 bases from V and 11 bases from J, the junction contained 11 bases not matched to a gene. The CDR3 sequence is 15 residues long. CDR1 and CDR2 (germline): LNHDA, SQIVND (reference sequence). The CDR3 loop is CASSSTGTGASAQHF. CDR3 DNA: TGTGCCAGTAGTAGTACCGGGACAGGGGCTAGCGCCCAGCATTTT.

V gene TRBV4-1 combines with J gene TRBJ2-7, with D possibly being TRBD1 (6 bases). Germline values: CDR1 MGHRA, CDR2 YSYEKL. The CDR3 consists of 13 residues. V lost 4 bases to trimming and J lost 2 bases, with 9 bases between them. The CDR3 bases are TGCGCCAGCAGCCCCCGACAGGCCTACGAGCAGTACTTC. Protein product: CASSPRQAYEQYF.

The gene calls are TRBV6-5 and TRBJ1-1; D unclear. This CDR3 spans 13 amino acids. Germline-derived CDR1 and CDR2 are MNHEY and SVGAGI. The V end lost 5 bases, the J end lost 0 bases, and 7 bases lay between the germline ends. CDR3 residues: CASSLIMNTEAFF. The CDR3 DNA reads TGTGCCAGCAGTCTTATTATGAACACTGAAGCTTTCTTT.

V is TRBV14 and J is TRBJ1-4; D unresolved. Trimming pared 4 bases from V and 5 bases from J, leaving 17 bases between. The germline CDR1 and CDR2 sequences are SGHDN and FVKESK. The CDR3 loop spans 16 amino acids. The CDR3 DNA sequence: TGTGCCAGCAGCCCTATAGGCGACGGATACAATGAAAAACTGTTTTTT. Protein: CASSPIGDGYNEKLFF.

Only one count was recorded for this clone. The chain links TRBV28 to TRBJ1-2, with D perhaps TRBD1 (5 bases). CDR1 and CDR2 from the germline V gene are MDHEN and SYDVKM. V dropped 1 base and J dropped 12 bases, with 15 bases sitting between them. This CDR3 contains 13 residues. The CDR3 DNA is TGTGCCAGCAGTTTATTACTGGCTGGGGGTAACACCTTC. Translating it yields CASSLLLAGGNTF.